This T cell receptor (beta chain) stems from a study of beta chain features in type 1 diabetes. All of the isolated RNA was reverse transcribed, so expressed TCRB transcripts were sequenced. TCRdb's copy holds only in-frame clones and misses some; the assay was immunoSEQ multiplex PCR. Altogether hundreds of thousands of clones are present, around 15% being singletons, with the ten largest covering roughly 0.04%. This clone was counted between two and nine times. No antigen is known for it. Study-level findings and limits: In type 1 diabetes patients, VDJ junctions had fewer insertions; deletions at these junctions were more frequent. A moderate, significant TCRB CDR3 shortening appeared in type 1 diabetes across four CD4+ subsets.

After removal of 4 bases from V and 4 bases from J, the junction contained 11 bases not matched to a gene. The CDR3 is made up of 17 amino acids. Germline V gene data show CDR1 as MGHRA and CDR2 as YSYEKL. The rearrangement links TRBV4-1 to TRBJ1-5; 9 nucleotides line up with TRBD1. Source material: naive CD4+ T cells from blood. The sequence was collected from a man in his late teens or twenties with type 1 diabetes. DNA of the CDR3: TGCGCCAGCAGCCGTACACAGGGGGCGGCCGTGAATCAGCCCCAGCATTTT. This sequence encodes CASSRTQGAAVNQPQHF.